Presented here are 10 T cell receptor beta chains from one specimen sequenced in a study of shared clonotypes between healthy human individuals. Using immunoSEQ multiplex PCR, the repertoire was profiled, and TCRdb retains in-frame clones only, with some absent. Among some 680,000 clones listed, approximately 73% were seen once. The material sequenced was memory CD4+ T cells sorted from blood. Documented subset: CD45RA-negative fraction. Receptor source: a woman aged 25 to 39 in good health.

This clone has just one count. This sequence joins TRBV5-1 and TRBJ2-3; 12 bases are shared with TRBD2. The CDR3 is made up of 15 amino acids. Per the germline V gene, CDR1 is SGHRS and CDR2 is YFSETQ. V dropped 6 bases and J dropped 5; count of bases not matched to a gene: 7. The CDR3 nucleotides are TGCGCCAGCACACTAGCGGGAGGTATGGGAGATACGCAGTATTTT. Translating it yields CASTLAGGMGDTQYF.

Regarding this clone: Other DNA sequences of this sample code for an identical CDR3. J is TRBJ2-5 and V is TRBV5-1; D remains unclear. The CDR3 runs 13 residues. V was trimmed by 0 bases and J by 4 bases, leaving 7 bases between them. Germline V gives CDR1 SGHRS, CDR2 YFSETQ. The CDR3 DNA is TGCGCCAGCAGCTTGGAGGGTGGAGAGACCCAGTACTTC. Translated, it gives CASSLEGGETQYF.

A remark on this clone: At one boundary the junction diverges from the germline segment, which might be a read error. The V gene is TRBV11-2, the J gene TRBJ2-1; 10 bases are a match to TRBD1. Germline CDR1 is SGHAT and CDR2 is FQNNGV. The CDR3 runs 12 residues. The CDR3 bases are TGTGCCAGCAGCTTGGGACAGGGGTTAAGGCTCTTC. Residues: CASSLGQGLRLF.

There are many counts of this clone. The CDR3 DNA reads TGTGCCAGCAGCGGACTAGGGGAGCAGTACTTC. Translated: CASSGLGEQYF. V usage is TRBV2 and J usage is TRBJ2-7, with TRBD2 identical over 7 bases. This CDR3 region has 11 residues. Losses at the gene ends were 6 bases for V and 7 bases for J; bases not matched to a gene: 3. Looked up from germline, CDR1 is SNHLY and CDR2 is FYNNEI. Full variable domain (missing parts from reference TRBV2 and TRBJ2-7): EPEVTQTPSHQVTQMGQEVILRCVPISNHLYFYWYRQILGQKVEFLVSFYNNEISEKSEIFDDQFSVERPDGSNFTLKIRSTKLEDSAMYFCASSGLGEQYFGPGTRLTVT.

This clone was seen a single time. The chain recombines TRBV6-1 with TRBJ2-2, with D possibly being TRBD1 (6 bases). With 4 bases removed from V and 2 bases from J, the gap between germline ends came to 14 bases. The CDR3 is 16 residues long. Germline values: CDR1 MNHNS, CDR2 SASEGT. The CDR3 here is CASSGQGRPNTGELFF. The DNA of the CDR3 is TGTGCCAGCAGTGGCCAGGGGAGACCTAACACCGGGGAGCTGTTTTTT.

This clone appeared once. CDR3 DNA sequence: TGTGCCAGCTCCCTCAGGGGGAGCCCCGGAAACCATGAGCAGTTCTTC. Amino acid sequence: CASSLRGSPGNHEQFF. The chain employs TRBV28 and TRBJ2-1; 7 nucleotides line up with TRBD1. V dropped 8 bases and J dropped 8; count of bases not matched to a gene: 18. This CDR3 spans 16 amino acids. Germline-derived CDR1 and CDR2 are MDHEN and SYDVKM.

This clone was detected a few times. DNA of the CDR3: TGCGCCAGCAGCCAAGAACAGAACACTGAAGCTTTCTTT. Residues: CASSQEQNTEAFF. V usage is TRBV5-1 and J usage is TRBJ1-1; D is unresolved. The CDR3 runs 13 residues. The V and J ends lost 4 bases and 1 base respectively, with 8 bases between them. Germline CDR1 reads SGHRS; CDR2 reads YFSETQ.

The V call is TRBV7-2, the J call TRBJ2-4; no reliable D call. This CDR3 contains 15 residues. Germline V gene data show CDR1 as SGHTA and CDR2 as FQGNSA. V was trimmed by 4 bases and J by 0 bases, leaving 10 bases between them. CDR3 in amino acids: CASSSTVLAKNIQYF. CDR3 DNA sequence: TGTGCCAGCAGCTCGACTGTGCTAGCCAAAAACATTCAGTACTTC.

This clone was counted a few times. The V gene is TRBV6-1, the J gene TRBJ1-1; a possible D gene is TRBD1 (6 bases). The CDR3 contains 13 residues. The germline V gene encodes CDR1 MNHNS and CDR2 SASEGT. With 4 bases removed from V and 1 base from J, the gap between germline ends came to 7 bases. The CDR3 is CASSGQENTEAFF. CDR3 DNA: TGTGCCAGCAGTGGACAGGAGAACACTGAAGCTTTCTTT.

This clone was counted only a few times. The V and J genes are TRBV5-1 and TRBJ1-1; D remains unclear. CDR3 size: 17 residues. In germline, CDR1 is SGHRS, CDR2 YFSETQ. V lost 4 bases and J lost 0, with 19 bases in between. Written as DNA, the CDR3 is TGCGCCAGCAGCCCTCATGGAAGGGCTTCGATGAACACTGAAGCTTTCTTT. Protein sequence: CASSPHGRASMNTEAFF.